A selection of T cell receptor beta chains follows, all from one sample in a study of blood T cell repertoires in COVID-19. Sequenced by immunoSEQ multiplex PCR; TCRdb stores in-frame clones only, minus some. The sample carries a few hundred thousand clones, around 90% recorded once. Sequencing was carried out using peripheral blood. These receptors were taken from a man aged 18-30 years with active or convalescent COVID-19. Each CDR3 is given with its conserved first and last residue. Fields, in order: J gene, clone size, V gene, D gene, CDR3 DNA, CDR3 protein. The D gene is left open where the match is weak. Not all rows give a size; the values are once, few, many and, for expanded clones, a class.

TRBJ1-1	.	TRBV7-3	.	TGTGCCAGCAGCTTACAGTCGAGGGCTGAAGCTTTCTTT	CASSLQSRAEAFF
TRBJ1-1	.	TRBV7-9	.	TGTGCCAGCAGCTTGGAGGGTCGGGCCACTGAAGCTTTCTTT	CASSLEGRATEAFF
TRBJ2-1	.	TRBV28	TRBD2	TGTGCCAGCAGTACCGGGACTAGCGGGAGGAATGAGCAGTTCTTC	CASSTGTSGRNEQFF
TRBJ2-5	.	TRBV18	TRBD1	TGTGCCAGCTCACGACAGGGTCAAGAGACCCAGTACTTC	CASSRQGQETQYF
TRBJ1-4	once	TRBV27	.	TGTGCCAGCAGTCAAACGCGGGTCGACGGGTCTAATGAAAAACTGTTTTTT	CASSQTRVDGSNEKLFF
TRBJ2-2	.	TRBV9	.	TGTGCCAGCAGCGTATCTCCAGGGCCTAACACCGGGGAGCTGTTTTTT	CASSVSPGPNTGELFF
TRBJ2-2	.	TRBV10-3	.	TGTGCCATCAGTGGACAGGCGGTCGGGGAGCTGTTTTTT	CAISGQAVGELFF
TRBJ1-1	.	TRBV18	.	TGTGCCAGCTCACCACCGGGGGGCACTGAAGCTTTCTTT	CASSPPGGTEAFF
TRBJ1-6	.	TRBV5-1	TRBD1	TGCGCCAGCAGCCTCTCACCCTTGGACAGGAGCCTCCCTTCACCCCTCCACTTT	CASSLSPLDRSLPSPLHF
TRBJ2-3	.	TRBV6-5	TRBD2	TGTGCCAGCAGTTACAAGGGACTATCCACAGATACGCAGTATTTT	CASSYKGLSTDTQYF
TRBJ1-2	.	TRBV9	.	TGTGCCAGCAGCCCAGGGGTCTTCTATGGCTACACCTTC	CASSPGVFYGYTF
TRBJ2-6	few	TRBV21-1	.	TGTGCCAGCAGGGTCAGGCGAAGCTCTGGGGCCAACGTCCTGACTTTC	CASRVRRSSGANVLTF
TRBJ2-7	.	TRBV7-9	TRBD1	TGTGCCAGCAGTCAGCCGGGACAGGGACCCTACGAGCAGTACTTC	CASSQPGQGPYEQYF
TRBJ2-3	.	TRBV2	.	TGTGCCAGCAACGGGGTCCTAAGCACAGATACGCAGTATTTT	CASNGVLSTDTQYF
TRBJ1-6	once	TRBV9	.	TGTGCCAGCAGCGGTTTCGACAGACTTTATTATAATTCACCCCTCCACTTT	CASSGFDRLYYNSPLHF
TRBJ1-5	.	TRBV28	.	TGTGCCAGCAGTTTATACGGAGTAAATCAGCCCCAGCATTTT	CASSLYGVNQPQHF
TRBJ2-2	.	TRBV3-1/TRBV3-2	TRBD2	TGTGCCAGCAGCCAAGTCGTGCGGGAGGCTAACACCGGGGAGCTGTTTTTT	CASSQVVREANTGELFF
TRBJ1-3	.	TRBV5-1	TRBD1	TGCGCCAGCAGCTTGGCAGGGACAGAAGGAAACACCATATATTTT	CASSLAGTEGNTIYF
TRBJ2-7	.	TRBV28	.	TGTGCCAGCAGTTTAGTGCGGCTAGTATACGAGCAGTACTTC	CASSLVRLVYEQYF
TRBJ2-1	.	TRBV5-1	.	TGCGCCAGCAGACCCGATACTTACAATGAGCAGTTCTTC	CASRPDTYNEQFF
TRBJ1-1	few	TRBV18	.	TGTGCCAGCTCACTTCAGGGGAACACTGAAGCTTTCTTT	CASSLQGNTEAFF
TRBJ2-7	.	TRBV4-3	.	TGCGCCAGCAGCCAAGAATTTGCAGGGCGGAACGAGCAGTACTTC	CASSQEFAGRNEQYF
TRBJ2-1	.	TRBV5-6	TRBD2	TGTGCCAGCAGCTTCGCACTAGCGGTTGATCAGTTCTTC	CASSFALAVDQFF
TRBJ2-5	.	TRBV28	TRBD2	TGTGCCAGCAGTGACTCTGGACTAGCGGGAAGGGAGACCCAGTACTTC	CASSDSGLAGRETQYF